The rows below give T cell receptor beta chains drawn from one sample of a study of OX40 agonist ivuxolimab in advanced cancers. Data came from immunoSEQ multiplex PCR; TCRdb stores just in-frame clones and leaves some out. The sample gives approximately 90,000 clones, 70% to 90% of which show up once; approximately 4.2% is in the top ten. The sample consisted of CD4+ or CD8+ T cells sorted from blood, taken in a trial of the OX40 agonist ivuxolimab. The receptors originated from an adult with an advanced solid tumor such as melanoma, head and neck, liver or kidney cancer. The CDR3 runs from the conserved cysteine through the conserved F or W.

14 TRBV18 CASSPPPGGETQYF
14 TRBV7-6 CASSLGRGRYEQYF
10 TRBV27 CASSLAAGYF
17 TRBV4-3 CASSQDLPSSSYNEQFF
16 TRBV14 CASSQDRGGSADTQYF
16 TRBV7-2 CASSLALRLTGGELFF
15 TRBV21-1 CASSKPRSSYNEQFF
14 TRBV30 CAYRDRGRTDTQYF
12 TRBV12-5 CASGLPFEKLFF
14 TRBV7-2 CASSTYQGRDGYTF
14 TRBV19 CASRGRFAGNTIYF
17 TRBV7-9 CASSSGRDLDRRYEQYF
14 TRBV11-3 CASSLNVANYGYTF
12 TRBV6-5 CAKGVFSGELFF
13 TRBV29-1 CSVPGTGPYGYTF
12 TRBV11-2 CASSLDRGTQYF
13 TRBV19 CASSSPGRYEQYF
15 TRBV6-5 CASKNGGHSGNTIYF